This is a list of T cell receptor beta chains from one sample in a study of cytomegalovirus exposure and HLA in healthy donors. Assay: immunoSEQ multiplex PCR; the TCRdb copy retains only in-frame clones and omits some. The sample shows 100,000 to 120,000 clones, around nine tenths of them seen only once. Sequencing was carried out using PBMCs. The receptors originated from a woman between 25 and 40 years old in good health and CMV-seropositive. Each CDR3 is given with its conserved first and last residue. A D gene is named only where the DNA matches it firmly. The size entry is marked missing in some rows and otherwise reads once, few, many or a size class.

-	TRBV6-1	-	TRBJ2-2	CASSEARRELFF	TGTGCCAGCAGTGAAGCGCGAAGGGAGCTGTTTTTT
-	TRBV7-3	-	TRBJ2-5	CASSLSASWETQYF	TGTGCCAGCAGCTTAAGCGCTAGCTGGGAGACCCAGTACTTC
-	TRBV11-2	TRBD2	TRBJ2-1	CASRTLRGGYNEQFF	TGTGCCAGCAGGACGTTGCGGGGGGGGTACAATGAGCAGTTCTTC
-	TRBV6-1	-	TRBJ2-7	CASSESAGLGSYEQYF	TGTGCCAGCAGTGAAAGTGCGGGGCTAGGCTCCTACGAGCAGTACTTC
-	TRBV7-2	-	TRBJ1-5	CASSPDPRGAQHF	TGTGCCAGCAGCCCCGACCCCCGGGGGGCCCAGCATTTT
-	TRBV13	-	TRBJ2-6	CASSLKQSYSGANVLTF	TGTGCCAGCAGCTTAAAACAGTCGTACTCTGGGGCCAACGTCCTGACTTTC
-	TRBV29-1	TRBD2	TRBJ2-3	CSVVPAGVIGGTQYF	TGCAGCGTTGTTCCAGCGGGAGTGATTGGGGGTACGCAGTATTTT
-	TRBV7-9	TRBD1	TRBJ1-1	CASSFRQGSNTEAFF	TGTGCCAGCAGCTTTAGACAGGGGTCGAACACTGAAGCTTTCTTT
-	TRBV9	TRBD1	TRBJ1-2	CASSAGTGRYGYTF	TGTGCCAGCAGCGCCGGGACAGGGAGGTATGGCTACACCTTC
-	TRBV18	TRBD1	TRBJ2-7	CASSRRDSGYEQYF	TGTGCCAGCTCACGACGGGACAGCGGTTACGAGCAGTACTTC
-	TRBV19	TRBD1	TRBJ2-2	CATLDRGFTGELFF	TGTGCCACCCTGGACAGGGGTTTCACCGGGGAGCTGTTTTTT
-	TRBV10-3	-	TRBJ1-2	CGAGENYGYTF	TGTGGGGCAGGGGAAAACTATGGCTACACCTTC
-	TRBV6-6	TRBD1	TRBJ1-5	CASSPRDRDQPQHF	TGTGCCAGCAGTCCCCGGGACAGAGATCAGCCCCAGCATTTT
-	TRBV5-1	-	TRBJ1-1	CASSKAGGTEAFF	TGCGCCAGCAGCAAGGCGGGGGGCACTGAAGCTTTCTTT
-	TRBV27	-	TRBJ2-3	CASSLSGRGTDTQYF	TGTGCCAGCAGCCTTTCGGGTCGCGGGACAGATACGCAGTATTTT
-	TRBV6-5	-	TRBJ1-2	CASSFSTGANYGYTF	TGTGCCAGCAGTTTCTCGACAGGAGCTAACTATGGCTACACCTTC
-	TRBV13	-	TRBJ2-1	CASSLEQGNEQFF	TGTGCCAGCAGCTTAGAACAGGGCAATGAGCAGTTCTTC
-	TRBV2	TRBD1	TRBJ2-3	CASKRQGTDTQYF	TGTGCCAGCAAAAGACAGGGGACGGATACGCAGTATTTT
-	TRBV7-8	TRBD2	TRBJ2-2	CASSPPVSGGTGELFF	TGTGCCAGCAGCCCCCCGGTTAGCGGGGGGACCGGGGAGCTGTTTTTT
-	TRBV4-3	-	TRBJ1-2	CASSQRGGRYTF	TGCGCCAGCAGCCAGAGGGGAGGGCGCTACACCTTC
-	TRBV4-3	-	TRBJ1-2	CASSQDHPDSLYGYTF	TGCGCCAGCAGCCAAGATCACCCAGACTCCCTCTATGGCTACACCTTC
-	TRBV5-5	TRBD2	TRBJ2-7	CASSLAGGEQYF	TGTGCCAGCAGCTTGGCGGGGGGCGAGCAGTACTTC
-	TRBV27	-	TRBJ2-2	CASRRPGSNTGELFF	TGTGCCAGCAGGCGGCCCGGCAGTAACACCGGGGAGCTGTTTTTT
-	TRBV19	-	TRBJ1-5	CASKDGTPGGQPQHF	TGTGCCAGTAAGGACGGGACCCCCGGGGGTCAGCCCCAGCATTTT
-	TRBV11-2	-	TRBJ2-7	CASRRFGGTSYEQYF	TGTGCCAGCCGCCGGTTCGGCGGCACTTCCTACGAGCAGTACTTC
-	TRBV2	TRBD1	TRBJ1-2	CASSRVRQGGIGYTF	TGTGCCAGCAGCCGGGTCCGACAGGGAGGTATTGGCTACACCTTC
-	TRBV5-1	-	TRBJ1-6	CASRAGATNSPLHF	TGCGCCAGCAGGGCGGGGGCGACAAACTCACCCCTCCACTTT
-	TRBV7-2	-	TRBJ2-7	CASSLRRGEGEQYF	TGTGCCAGCAGCTTGCGAAGGGGTGAAGGCGAGCAGTACTTC
-	TRBV13	TRBD2	TRBJ2-3	CASSLEGLAGGDTQYF	TGTGCCAGCAGCTTAGAGGGACTAGCGGGAGGGGATACGCAGTATTTT
-	TRBV6-5	-	TRBJ1-3	CASRQTGSGNTIYF	TGTGCCAGCAGACAAACAGGTTCTGGAAACACCATATATTTT
-	TRBV19	TRBD1	TRBJ1-5	CASSNPWTGTNQPQHF	TGTGCCAGTAGTAACCCATGGACAGGGACCAATCAGCCCCAGCATTTT
-	TRBV5-4	-	TRBJ1-2	CASSFPTGNYGYTF	TGTGCCAGCAGCTTCCCAACAGGGAACTATGGCTACACCTTC
-	TRBV18	-	TRBJ2-1	CASSRQDNEQFF	TGTGCCAGCTCACGGCAGGACAATGAGCAGTTCTTC
-	TRBV7-9	-	TRBJ2-1	CASSLRGGEQFF	TGTGCCAGCAGTCTAAGGGGGGGTGAGCAGTTCTTC
-	TRBV19	-	TRBJ2-2	CASSIGGMTGELFF	TGTGCCAGTAGTATTGGAGGGATGACCGGGGAGCTGTTTTTT
-	TRBV13	-	TRBJ2-3	CASSSWPPEGPQYF	TGTGCCAGCAGCTCCTGGCCCCCGGAGGGACCGCAGTATTTT
-	TRBV6-1	-	TRBJ1-4	CASSAQANEKLFF	TGTGCCAGCAGTGCACAGGCTAATGAAAAACTGTTTTTT
-	TRBV11-1	TRBD1	TRBJ2-7	CASSSPDRGLYEQYF	TGTGCCAGCAGCTCCCCGGACAGGGGGCTCTACGAGCAGTACTTC
-	TRBV15	-	TRBJ1-6	CATSAQRWQGNSPLHF	TGTGCCACCAGCGCTCAGAGGTGGCAGGGCAATTCACCCCTCCACTTT
-	TRBV30	TRBD1	TRBJ1-2	CAQTPDRGQYGYTF	TGTGCCCAAACCCCCGACAGGGGGCAATATGGCTACACCTTC
-	TRBV19	-	TRBJ2-3	CASSIAVGTDTQYF	TGTGCCAGTAGTATAGCAGTTGGCACAGATACGCAGTATTTT
-	TRBV10-3	-	TRBJ1-1	CAIRIIGGNTEAFF	TGTGCCATCAGGATAATCGGTGGGAACACTGAAGCTTTCTTT
once	TRBV30	TRBD1	TRBJ1-1	CAWTGQANTEAFF	TGTGCCTGGACTGGACAGGCTAACACTGAAGCTTTCTTT
once	TRBV5-6	-	TRBJ2-7	CASSLMTEYEQYF	TGTGCCAGCAGCTTGATGACAGAATACGAGCAGTACTTC
-	TRBV18	-	TRBJ1-1	CASSPTGRTEAFF	TGTGCCAGCTCACCAACAGGGCGAACTGAAGCTTTCTTT
few	TRBV27	TRBD1	TRBJ1-1	CASSLWGQGASEAFF	TGTGCCAGCAGTTTATGGGGACAGGGGGCGAGTGAAGCTTTCTTT
-	TRBV2	-	TRBJ2-6	CASSEVRGANVLTF	TGTGCCAGCAGTGAAGTACGGGGGGCCAACGTCCTGACTTTC
once	TRBV29-1	TRBD1	TRBJ1-2	CSVTQGEYGYTF	TGCAGCGTCACCCAGGGGGAGTATGGCTACACCTTC
-	TRBV29-1	-	TRBJ1-2	CSVVGVAPLNYGYTF	TGCAGCGTTGTCGGGGTAGCCCCCCTTAACTATGGCTACACCTTC
-	TRBV7-2	-	TRBJ2-7	CASRQQGVPGYEQYF	TGTGCCAGCAGACAACAGGGAGTTCCGGGATACGAGCAGTACTTC
-	TRBV13	-	TRBJ1-2	CASSLGRSLTMNGYTF	TGTGCCAGCAGCTTAGGCCGGTCTCTTACTATGAATGGCTACACCTTC
-	TRBV5-1	-	TRBJ2-7	CASSLGLVPSGQYF	TGCGCCAGCAGCTTGGGACTAGTTCCCTCCGGGCAGTACTTC